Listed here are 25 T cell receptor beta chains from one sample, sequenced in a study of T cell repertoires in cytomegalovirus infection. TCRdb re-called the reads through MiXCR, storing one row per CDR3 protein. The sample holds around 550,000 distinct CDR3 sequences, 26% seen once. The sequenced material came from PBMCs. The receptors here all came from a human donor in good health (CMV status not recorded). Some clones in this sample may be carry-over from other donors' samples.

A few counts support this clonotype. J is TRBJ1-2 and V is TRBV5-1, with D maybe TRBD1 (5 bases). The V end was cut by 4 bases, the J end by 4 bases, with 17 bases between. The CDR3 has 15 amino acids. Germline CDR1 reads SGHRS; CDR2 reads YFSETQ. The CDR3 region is CASSPGGIRRYGYTF. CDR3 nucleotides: TGCGCCAGCAGCCCTGGGGGGATCCGGCGCTATGGCTACACCTTC.

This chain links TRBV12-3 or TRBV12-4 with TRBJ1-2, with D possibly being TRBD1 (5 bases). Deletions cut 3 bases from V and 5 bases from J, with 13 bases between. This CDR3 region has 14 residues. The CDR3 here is CASSFNGAAYGYTF. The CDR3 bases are TGTGCCAGCAGTTTTAACGGGGCAGCATATGGCTACACCTTC.

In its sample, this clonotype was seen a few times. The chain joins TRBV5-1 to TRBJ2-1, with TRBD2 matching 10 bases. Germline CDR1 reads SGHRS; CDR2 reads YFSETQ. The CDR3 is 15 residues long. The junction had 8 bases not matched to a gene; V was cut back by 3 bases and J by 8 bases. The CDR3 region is CASSSPGLAAHEQFF. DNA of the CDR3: TGCGCCAGCAGCTCCCCCGGACTAGCGGCACATGAGCAGTTCTTC.

The CDR3 DNA is TGTGCCATCAGTGAGCCGGGGAATACGCAGTATTTT. Protein sequence: CAISEPGNTQYF. This chain links TRBV10-3 with TRBJ2-3, with D perhaps matching TRBD2 (5 bases). The germline V gene has CDR1 ENHRY and CDR2 SYGVKD. Trimming pared 2 bases from V and 7 bases from J, leaving 7 bases between. CDR3 size: 12 residues.

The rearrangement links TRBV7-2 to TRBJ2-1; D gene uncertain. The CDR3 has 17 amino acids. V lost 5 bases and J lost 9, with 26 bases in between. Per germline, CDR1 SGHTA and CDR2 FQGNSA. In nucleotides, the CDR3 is TGTGCCAGCAGCCCCCAGTCCACGGGCATCTTAAAGCCTGAGCAGTTCTTC. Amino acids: CASSPQSTGILKPEQFF. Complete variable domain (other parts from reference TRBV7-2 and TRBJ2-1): GAGVSQSPSNKVTEKGKDVELRCDPISGHTALYWYRQSLGQGLEFLIYFQGNSAPDKSGLPSDRFSAERTGGSVSTLTIQRTQQEDSAVYLCASSPQSTGILKPEQFFGPGTRLTVL.

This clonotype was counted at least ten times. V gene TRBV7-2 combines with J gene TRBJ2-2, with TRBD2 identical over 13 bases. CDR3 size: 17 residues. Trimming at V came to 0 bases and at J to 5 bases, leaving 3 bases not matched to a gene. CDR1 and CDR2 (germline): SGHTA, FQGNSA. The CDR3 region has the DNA TGTGCCAGCAGCTTAGCCGGACTAGCGGGAGTTACCGGGGAGCTGTTTTTT. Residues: CASSLAGLAGVTGELFF.

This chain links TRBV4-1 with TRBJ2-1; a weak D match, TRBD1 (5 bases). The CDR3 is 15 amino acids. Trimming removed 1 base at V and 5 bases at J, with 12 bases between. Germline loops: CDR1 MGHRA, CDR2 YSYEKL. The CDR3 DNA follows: TGCGCCAGCAGCCAAGGGGGCCTAGTCGACAATGAGCAGTTCTTC. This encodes CASSQGGLVDNEQFF.

Written as DNA, the CDR3 is TGTGCCAGCAGCCCTCTGGGGGGCAGGGGGGCCAAAAACATTCAGTACTTC. Protein: CASSPLGGRGAKNIQYF. The genes are TRBV6-1 and TRBJ2-4; weak D call: TRBD1 (7 bases). Per germline, CDR1 MNHNS and CDR2 SASEGT. CDR3 length: 17 amino acids. The V end was cut by 6 bases, the J end by 1 base, with 19 bases between.

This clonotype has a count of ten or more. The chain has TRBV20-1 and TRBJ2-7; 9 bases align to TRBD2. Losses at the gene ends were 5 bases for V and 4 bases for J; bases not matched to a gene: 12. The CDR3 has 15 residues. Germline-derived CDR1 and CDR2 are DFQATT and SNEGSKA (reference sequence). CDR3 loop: CSAQARASGIYEQYF. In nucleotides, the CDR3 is TGCAGTGCTCAGGCCCGGGCTAGCGGGATTTACGAGCAGTACTTC.

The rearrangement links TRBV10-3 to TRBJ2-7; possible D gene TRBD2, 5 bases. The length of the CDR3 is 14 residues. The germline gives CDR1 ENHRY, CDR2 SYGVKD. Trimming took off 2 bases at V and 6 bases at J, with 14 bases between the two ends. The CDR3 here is CAISEGGLPIEQYF. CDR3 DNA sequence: TGTGCCATCAGTGAGGGAGGACTTCCTATCGAGCAGTACTTC.

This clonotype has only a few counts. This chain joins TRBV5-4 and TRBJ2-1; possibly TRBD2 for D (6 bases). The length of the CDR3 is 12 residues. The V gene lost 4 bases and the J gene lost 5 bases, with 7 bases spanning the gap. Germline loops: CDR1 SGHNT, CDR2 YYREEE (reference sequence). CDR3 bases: TGTGCCAGCAGCCGACTAGACAATGAGCAGTTCTTC. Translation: CASSRLDNEQFF.

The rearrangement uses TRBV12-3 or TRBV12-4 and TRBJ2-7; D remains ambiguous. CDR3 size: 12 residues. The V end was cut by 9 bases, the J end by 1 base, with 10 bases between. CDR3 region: CASQSESYEQYF. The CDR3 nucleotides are TGTGCCAGTCAAAGCGAATCCTACGAGCAGTACTTC.

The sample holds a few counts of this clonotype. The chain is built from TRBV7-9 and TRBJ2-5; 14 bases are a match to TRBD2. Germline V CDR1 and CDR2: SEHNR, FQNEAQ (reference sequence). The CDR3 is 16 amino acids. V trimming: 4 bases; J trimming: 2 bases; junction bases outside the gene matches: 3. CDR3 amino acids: CASSSRLAGGQETQYF. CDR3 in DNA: TGTGCCAGCAGCTCTAGACTAGCGGGAGGGCAAGAGACCCAGTACTTC.

The CDR3: CASSLSFEDTQYF. CDR3 DNA sequence: TGTGCCAGCAGCTTAAGTTTTGAGGATACGCAGTATTTT. This chain uses TRBV7-3 with TRBJ2-3; no clear D. The CDR3 has 13 residues. Germline lookup yields CDR1 SGHTA and CDR2 FQGTGA. The germline V and J ends were trimmed by 1 base and 6 bases, with 8 bases remaining between them.

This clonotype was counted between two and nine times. The CDR3 DNA follows: TGTGCCAGCAGCTCCCTCTTTCATCAGCCCCAGCATTTT. This gives the protein CASSSLFHQPQHF. The chain couples TRBV7-3 to TRBJ1-5; no definite D call. Trimming took off 4 bases at V and 5 bases at J, with 9 bases between the two ends. There are 13 residues in the CDR3. Germline CDR1 and CDR2: SGHTA and FQGTGA.

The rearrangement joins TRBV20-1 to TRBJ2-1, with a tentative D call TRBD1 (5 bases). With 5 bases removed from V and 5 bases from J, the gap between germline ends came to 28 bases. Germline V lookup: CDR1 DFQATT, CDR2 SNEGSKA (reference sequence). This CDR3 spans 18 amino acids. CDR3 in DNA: TGCAGTGCTCCCGTCACCTTCAGGGATGGGCCCAATCACAATGAGCAGTTCTTC. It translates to CSAPVTFRDGPNHNEQFF.

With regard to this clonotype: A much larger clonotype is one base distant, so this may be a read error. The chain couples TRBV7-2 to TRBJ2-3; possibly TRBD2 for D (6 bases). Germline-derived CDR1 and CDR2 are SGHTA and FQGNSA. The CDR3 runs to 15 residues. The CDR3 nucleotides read TGTGCCAGCAACTTATTTGGAGGGCCTGGGGATACGCAGTATTTT. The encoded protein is CASNLFGGPGDTQYF.

Written as DNA, the CDR3 is TGCAGTGCTGGCCAGGGACTAGCGGGAGTCAATGAGCAGTTCTTC. Amino acid sequence: CSAGQGLAGVNEQFF. The V gene is TRBV20-1, the J gene TRBJ2-1; 14 nucleotides line up with TRBD2. J was trimmed by 6 bases and V by 5 bases; bases with no gene match: 6. The germline gives CDR1 DFQATT, CDR2 SNEGSKA (reference sequence). The CDR3 has 15 amino acids.

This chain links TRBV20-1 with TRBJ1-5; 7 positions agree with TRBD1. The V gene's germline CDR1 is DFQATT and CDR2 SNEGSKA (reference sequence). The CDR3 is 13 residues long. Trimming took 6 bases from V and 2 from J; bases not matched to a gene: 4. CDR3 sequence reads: CSAPTGGNQPQHF. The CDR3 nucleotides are TGCAGTGCGCCCACAGGGGGCAATCAGCCCCAGCATTTT.

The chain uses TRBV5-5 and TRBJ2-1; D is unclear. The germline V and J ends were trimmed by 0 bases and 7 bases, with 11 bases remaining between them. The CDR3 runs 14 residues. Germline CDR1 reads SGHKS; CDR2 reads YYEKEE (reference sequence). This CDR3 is CASSLATIKNEQFF. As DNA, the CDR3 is TGTGCCAGCAGCTTGGCCACAATTAAGAATGAGCAGTTCTTC.

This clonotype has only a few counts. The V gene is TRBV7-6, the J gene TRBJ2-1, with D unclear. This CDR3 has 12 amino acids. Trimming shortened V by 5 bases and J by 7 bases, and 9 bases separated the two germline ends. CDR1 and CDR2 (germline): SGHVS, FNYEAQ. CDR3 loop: CASSTTPNEQFF. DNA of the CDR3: TGTGCCAGCAGCACCACTCCTAATGAGCAGTTCTTC.

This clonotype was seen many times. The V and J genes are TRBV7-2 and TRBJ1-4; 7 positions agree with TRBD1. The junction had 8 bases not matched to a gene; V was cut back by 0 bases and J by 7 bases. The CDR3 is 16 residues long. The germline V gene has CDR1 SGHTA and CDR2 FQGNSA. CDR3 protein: CASSLAPGGGGEKLFF. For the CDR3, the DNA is TGTGCCAGCAGCTTAGCCCCGGGAGGGGGCGGTGAAAAACTGTTTTTT.

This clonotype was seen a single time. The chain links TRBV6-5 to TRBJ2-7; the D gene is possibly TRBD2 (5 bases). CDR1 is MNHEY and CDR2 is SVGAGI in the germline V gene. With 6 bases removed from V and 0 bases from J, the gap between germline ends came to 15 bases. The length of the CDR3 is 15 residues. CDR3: CASSEDFQSSYEQYF. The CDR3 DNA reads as TGTGCCAGCAGCGAGGACTTCCAAAGCTCCTACGAGCAGTACTTC.

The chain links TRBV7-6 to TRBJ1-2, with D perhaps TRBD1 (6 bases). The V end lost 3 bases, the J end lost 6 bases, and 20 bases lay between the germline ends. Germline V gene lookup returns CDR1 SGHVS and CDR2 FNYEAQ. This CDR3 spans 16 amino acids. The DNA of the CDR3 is TGTGCCAGCAGCTTTTATGGCCGGGACAATTCGAATGGCTACACCTTC. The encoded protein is CASSFYGRDNSNGYTF.

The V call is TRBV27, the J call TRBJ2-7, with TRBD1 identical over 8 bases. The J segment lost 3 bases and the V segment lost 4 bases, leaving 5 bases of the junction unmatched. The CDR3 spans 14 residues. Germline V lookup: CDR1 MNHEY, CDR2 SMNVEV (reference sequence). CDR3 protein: CASSWTGHFYEQYF. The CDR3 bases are TGTGCCAGCAGTTGGACAGGGCACTTCTACGAGCAGTACTTC.